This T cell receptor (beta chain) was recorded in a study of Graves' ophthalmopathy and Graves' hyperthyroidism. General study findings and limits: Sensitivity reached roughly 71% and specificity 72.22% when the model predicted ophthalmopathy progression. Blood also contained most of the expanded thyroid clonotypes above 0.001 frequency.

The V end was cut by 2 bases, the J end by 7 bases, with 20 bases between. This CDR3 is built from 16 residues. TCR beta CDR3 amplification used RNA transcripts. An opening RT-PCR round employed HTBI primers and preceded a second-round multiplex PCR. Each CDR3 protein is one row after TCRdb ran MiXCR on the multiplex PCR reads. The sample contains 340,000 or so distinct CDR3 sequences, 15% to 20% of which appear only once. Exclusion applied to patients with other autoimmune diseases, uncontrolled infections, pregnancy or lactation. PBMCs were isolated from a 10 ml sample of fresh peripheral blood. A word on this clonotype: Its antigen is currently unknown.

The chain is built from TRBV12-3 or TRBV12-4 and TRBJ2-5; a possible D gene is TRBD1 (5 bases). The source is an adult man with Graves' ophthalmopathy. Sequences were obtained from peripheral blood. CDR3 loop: CASSLSYWGSKATQYF. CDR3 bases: TGTGCCAGCAGTTTATCATACTGGGGCAGTAAGGCGACCCAGTACTTC.